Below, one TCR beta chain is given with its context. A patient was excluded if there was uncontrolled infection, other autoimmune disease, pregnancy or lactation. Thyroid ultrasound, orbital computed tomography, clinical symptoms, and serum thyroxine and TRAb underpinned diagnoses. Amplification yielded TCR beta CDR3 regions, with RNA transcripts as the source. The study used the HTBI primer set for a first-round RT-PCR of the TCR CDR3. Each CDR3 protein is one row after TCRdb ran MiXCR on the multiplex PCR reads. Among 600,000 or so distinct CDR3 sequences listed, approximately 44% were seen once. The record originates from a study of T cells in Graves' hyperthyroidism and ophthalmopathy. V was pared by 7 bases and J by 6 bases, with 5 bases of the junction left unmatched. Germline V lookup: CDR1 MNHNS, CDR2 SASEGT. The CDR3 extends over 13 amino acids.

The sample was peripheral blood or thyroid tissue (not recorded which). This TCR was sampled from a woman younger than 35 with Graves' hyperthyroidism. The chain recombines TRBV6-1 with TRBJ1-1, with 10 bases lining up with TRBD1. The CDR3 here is CASIGTGDAEAFF. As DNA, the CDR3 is TGTGCCAGCATCGGGACAGGGGACGCTGAAGCTTTCTTT.